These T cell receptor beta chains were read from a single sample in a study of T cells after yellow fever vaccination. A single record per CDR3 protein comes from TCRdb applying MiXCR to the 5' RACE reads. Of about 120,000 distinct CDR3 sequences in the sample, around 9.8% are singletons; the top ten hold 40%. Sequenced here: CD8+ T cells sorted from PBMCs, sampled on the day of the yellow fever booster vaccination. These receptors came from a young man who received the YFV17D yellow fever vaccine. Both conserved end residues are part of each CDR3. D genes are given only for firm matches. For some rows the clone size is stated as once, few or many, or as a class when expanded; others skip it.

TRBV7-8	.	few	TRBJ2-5	CASSLKTWGTQYF	TGTGCCAGCAGCTTAAAGACCTGGGGGACCCAGTACTTC
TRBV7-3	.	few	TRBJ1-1	CASSSTGSTEAFF	TGTGCCAGCAGTTCTACAGGGAGCACTGAAGCTTTCTTT
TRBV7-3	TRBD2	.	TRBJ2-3	CASSSQGGGATDTQYF	TGTGCCAGCAGTTCCCAGGGCGGGGGGGCCACAGATACGCAGTATTTT
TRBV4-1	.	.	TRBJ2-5	CASSRFFGEEETQYF	TGCGCCAGCAGCCGCTTCTTCGGGGAAGAAGAGACCCAGTACTTC
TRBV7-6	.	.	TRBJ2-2	CASSLAPRAQTGTGELFF	TGTGCCAGCAGCTTAGCCCCTAGGGCCCAGACGGGGACCGGGGAGCTGTTTTTT
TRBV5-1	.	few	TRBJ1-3	CASSLVVRDSGNTIYF	TGCGCCAGCAGCTTGGTGGTCCGGGACTCTGGAAACACCATATATTTT
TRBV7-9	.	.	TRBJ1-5	CASSLVQGRPQHF	TGTGCCAGCAGCTTAGTCCAGGGCCGGCCCCAGCATTTT
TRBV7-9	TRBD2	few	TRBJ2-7	CASAPAGVGEQYF	TGTGCCAGCGCCCCAGCGGGGGTCGGCGAGCAGTACTTC
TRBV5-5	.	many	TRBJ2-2	CASSWNENTGELFF	TGTGCCAGCAGCTGGAACGAGAACACCGGGGAGCTGTTTTTT
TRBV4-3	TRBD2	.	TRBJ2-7	CASSQDSSGASSYEQYF	TGCGCCAGCAGCCAAGATTCTAGCGGGGCAAGCTCCTACGAGCAGTACTTC
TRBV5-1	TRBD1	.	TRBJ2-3	CASSLEDRVDTQYF	TGCGCCAGCAGCTTAGAGGACAGGGTGGATACGCAGTATTTT
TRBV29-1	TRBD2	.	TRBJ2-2	CSVLLAGGRGELFF	TGCAGCGTATTACTAGCGGGGGGCCGCGGGGAGCTGTTTTTT
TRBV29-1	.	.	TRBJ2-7	CSVAGGAGEQYF	TGCAGCGTTGCAGGCGGCGCGGGCGAGCAGTACTTC
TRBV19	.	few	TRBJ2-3	CASSIVLPDTQYF	TGTGCCAGTAGTATTGTTCTACCCGATACGCAGTATTTT
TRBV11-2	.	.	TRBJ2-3	CASSTRPSARTDTQYF	TGTGCCAGCAGCACCAGGCCTAGCGCGCGGACAGATACGCAGTATTTT
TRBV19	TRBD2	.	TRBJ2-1	CASSLRGVNEQFF	TGTGCCAGTAGTTTGCGGGGGGTCAATGAGCAGTTCTTC
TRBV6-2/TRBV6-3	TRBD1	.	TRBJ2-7	CASEGQKPYEQYF	TGTGCCAGCGAGGGACAGAAGCCCTACGAGCAGTACTTC
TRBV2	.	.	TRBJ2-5	CASRVLEKTQYF	TGTGCCAGCAGAGTACTAGAAAAGACCCAGTACTTC
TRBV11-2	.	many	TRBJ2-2	CASRSTGTGELFF	TGTGCCAGCCGCTCGACGGGAACCGGGGAGCTGTTTTTT
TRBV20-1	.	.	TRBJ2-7	CSASSRDSYEQYF	TGCAGTGCTAGTTCCAGGGACTCCTACGAGCAGTACTTC
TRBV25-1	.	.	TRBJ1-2	CASSEEDVWAYGYTF	TGTGCCAGCAGTGAAGAGGACGTTTGGGCCTATGGCTACACCTTC
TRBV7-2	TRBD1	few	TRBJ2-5	CASSPSGTGGAETQYF	TGTGCCAGCAGCCCTTCCGGGACAGGGGGCGCGGAGACCCAGTACTTC
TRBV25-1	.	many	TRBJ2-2	CASSESSFGTGELFF	TGTGCCAGCAGTGAATCCAGCTTTGGGACCGGGGAGCTGTTTTTT
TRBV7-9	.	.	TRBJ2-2	CASSSVLDTGELFF	TGTGCCAGCAGCTCTGTGTTGGATACCGGGGAGCTGTTTTTT
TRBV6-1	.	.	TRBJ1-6	CASSDGEIEEISPLHF	TGTGCCAGCAGTGACGGGGAAATCGAGGAGATTTCACCCCTCCACTTT
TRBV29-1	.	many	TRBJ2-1	CSVERPLYNEQFF	TGCAGCGTTGAGCGGCCGCTCTACAATGAGCAGTTCTTC
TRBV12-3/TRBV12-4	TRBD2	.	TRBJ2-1	CASNLWGGAEQFF	TGTGCCAGCAATCTCTGGGGAGGGGCTGAGCAGTTCTTC
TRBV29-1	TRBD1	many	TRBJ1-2	CSVTGQSGGYTF	TGCAGCGTAACGGGACAGTCAGGTGGCTACACCTTC
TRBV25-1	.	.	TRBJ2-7	CASSDLGAYEQYF	TGTGCCAGCAGTGATTTGGGGGCCTACGAGCAGTACTTC
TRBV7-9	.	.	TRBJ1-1	CASSFKRMMNTEAFF	TGTGCCAGCAGCTTTAAACGGATGATGAACACTGAAGCTTTCTTT
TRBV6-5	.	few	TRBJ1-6	CASSYVPELGSYNSPLHF	TGTGCCAGCAGTTATGTTCCGGAGTTAGGCTCCTATAATTCACCCCTCCACTTT
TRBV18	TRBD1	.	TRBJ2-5	CASSPTGSETQYF	TGTGCCAGCTCACCGACAGGGAGCGAGACCCAGTACTTC
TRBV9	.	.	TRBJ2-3	CASSVAGITDTQYF	TGTGCCAGCAGCGTAGCGGGAATCACAGATACGCAGTATTTT
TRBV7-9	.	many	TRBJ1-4	CASSLFSEKLFF	TGTGCCAGCAGCTTGTTCAGTGAAAAACTGTTTTTT
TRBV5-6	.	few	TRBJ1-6	CASSYSGVYHSPLHF	TGTGCCAGCAGCTACTCGGGGGTTTATCATTCACCCCTCCACTTT
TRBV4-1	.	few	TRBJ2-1	CASSPRDGTYNEQFF	TGCGCCAGCAGCCCGCGGGACGGCACCTACAATGAGCAGTTCTTC
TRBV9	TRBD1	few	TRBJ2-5	CASSVDGTGVLETQYF	TGTGCCAGCAGCGTAGACGGGACAGGGGTTCTCGAGACCCAGTACTTC
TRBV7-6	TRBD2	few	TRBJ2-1	CASSFQPSGRYNEQFF	TGTGCCAGCAGCTTTCAACCCAGCGGGAGATACAATGAGCAGTTCTTC
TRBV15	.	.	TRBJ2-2	CATSWSEGPGAGELFF	TGTGCCACCAGCTGGAGCGAGGGACCCGGGGCCGGGGAGCTGTTTTTT
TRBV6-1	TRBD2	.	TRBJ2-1	CASSAPTSGGLYDEQFF	TGTGCCAGCAGTGCCCCGACTAGCGGGGGCCTGTACGATGAGCAGTTCTTC
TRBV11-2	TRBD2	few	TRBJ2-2	CASSPGGGLAFSGELFF	TGTGCCAGCAGCCCCGGGGGGGGACTAGCGTTCTCCGGGGAGCTGTTTTTT
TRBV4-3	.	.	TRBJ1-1	CASSQGVLGELNTEAFF	TGCGCCAGCAGCCAAGGAGTTCTTGGGGAGTTGAACACTGAAGCTTTCTTT
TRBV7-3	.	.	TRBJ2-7	CATARGALYEQYF	TGTGCCACCGCGAGGGGGGCGTTATACGAGCAGTACTTC
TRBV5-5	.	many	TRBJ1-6	CASSLGVRGYNSPLHF	TGTGCCAGCAGCTTGGGGGTGCGGGGTTATAATTCACCCCTCCACTTT